What follows describes a single TCR beta chain. Its specificity is unknown. Other DNA sequences within the sample encode an identical CDR3. The sample belongs to a study of cytomegalovirus exposure and HLA in healthy donors. Study results and caveats: The investigators catalogued 150 to 200 TCR beta chains as cytomegalovirus-associated. Common viral pathogens were later found to be apparently linked to several of the most significant clusters. A later analysis showed that HLA-associated TCR beta chains had undergone more clonal expansion than equally common others. Associated with HLA alleles at 0.05 false discovery rate in a later analysis were some 18,000 TCR beta sequences.

Germline-derived CDR1 and CDR2 are MNHEY and SMNVEV (reference sequence). V lost 2 bases, J lost 6 bases, and 5 bases lay in between. The CDR3 runs 11 residues. The PCR made use of 60 Vbeta and 13 Jbeta primers. Using immunoSEQ multiplex PCR, the repertoire was profiled, and TCRdb retains in-frame clones only, with some absent. Here the sample spans 150,000 to 200,000 clones, about 86% being singletons. The genes are TRBV27 and TRBJ2-7, with a weak D call TRBD1 (5 bases). The sample consisted of PBMCs. The clonotype originates from a woman aged 30 to 39 in good health and CMV-seronegative. CDR3 bases: TGTGCCAGCAGTTTAGGGGCCGAGCAGTACTTC. It yields the protein CASSLGAEQYF.